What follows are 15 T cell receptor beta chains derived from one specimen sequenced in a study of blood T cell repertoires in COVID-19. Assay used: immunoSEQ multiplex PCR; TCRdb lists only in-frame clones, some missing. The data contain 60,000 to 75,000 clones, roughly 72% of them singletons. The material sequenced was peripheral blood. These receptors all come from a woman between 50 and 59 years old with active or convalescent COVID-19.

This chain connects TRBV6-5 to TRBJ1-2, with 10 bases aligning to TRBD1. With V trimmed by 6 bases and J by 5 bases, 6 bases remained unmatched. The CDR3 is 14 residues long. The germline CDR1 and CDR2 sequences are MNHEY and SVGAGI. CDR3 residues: CASRLGQGIYGYTF. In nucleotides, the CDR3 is TGTGCCAGCAGGCTGGGACAGGGGATATATGGCTACACCTTC.

This CDR3 reads CASPPAAVRWAFF. CDR3 coding DNA: TGTGCCAGCCCTCCCGCGGCGGTAAGGTGGGCTTTCTTT. The chain employs TRBV6-9 and TRBJ1-1; D not resolved. Looked up from germline, CDR1 is MNHGY and CDR2 is SVAAGI. CDR3 size: 13 residues. Deletions cut 8 bases from V and 11 bases from J, with 21 bases between.

CDR3: CASSPQGDLYQETQYF. The CDR3 DNA reads TGTGCCAGCAGCCCTCAGGGGGACCTGTACCAAGAGACCCAGTACTTC. The chain joins TRBV28 to TRBJ2-5; TRBD1 aligns across 7 bases. The length of the CDR3 is 16 residues. The V and J ends lost 6 bases and 0 bases, in that order; junction bases with no gene match: 10. CDR1 MDHEN and CDR2 SYDVKM come from the germline V gene.

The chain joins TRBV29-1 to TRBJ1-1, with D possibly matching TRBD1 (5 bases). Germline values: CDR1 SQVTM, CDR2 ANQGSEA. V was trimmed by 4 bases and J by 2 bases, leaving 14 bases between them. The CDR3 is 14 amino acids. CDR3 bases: TGCAGCGTTGGCCATACCGGGGGAAACACTGAAGCTTTCTTT. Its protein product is CSVGHTGGNTEAFF.

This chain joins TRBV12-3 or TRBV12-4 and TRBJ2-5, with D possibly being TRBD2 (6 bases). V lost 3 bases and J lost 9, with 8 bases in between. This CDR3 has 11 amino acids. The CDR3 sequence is CASSLEGAQYF. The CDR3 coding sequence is TGTGCCAGCAGTTTGGAGGGAGCCCAGTACTTC.

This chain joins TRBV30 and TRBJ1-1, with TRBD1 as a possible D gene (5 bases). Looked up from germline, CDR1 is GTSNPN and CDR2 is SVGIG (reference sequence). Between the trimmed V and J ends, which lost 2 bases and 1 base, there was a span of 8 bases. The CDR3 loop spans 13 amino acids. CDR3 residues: CAWSPRANTEAFF. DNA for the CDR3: TGTGCCTGGAGTCCCAGGGCGAACACTGAAGCTTTCTTT.

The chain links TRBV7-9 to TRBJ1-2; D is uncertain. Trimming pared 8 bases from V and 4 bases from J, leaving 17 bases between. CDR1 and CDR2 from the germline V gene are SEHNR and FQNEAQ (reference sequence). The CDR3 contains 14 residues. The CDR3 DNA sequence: TGTGCCAGCGACTACCCGGACGGACCCTATGGCTACACCTTC. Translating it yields CASDYPDGPYGYTF.

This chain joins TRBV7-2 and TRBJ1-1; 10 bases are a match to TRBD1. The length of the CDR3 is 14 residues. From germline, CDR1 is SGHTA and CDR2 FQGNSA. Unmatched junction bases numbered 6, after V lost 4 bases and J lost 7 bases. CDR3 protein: CASSWDRGIGEAFF. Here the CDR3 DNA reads TGTGCCAGCAGCTGGGACAGGGGAATTGGTGAAGCTTTCTTT. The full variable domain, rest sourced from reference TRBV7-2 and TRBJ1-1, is GAGVSQSPSNKVTEKGKDVELRCDPISGHTALYWYRQSLGQGLEFLIYFQGNSAPDKSGLPSDRFSAERTGGSVSTLTIQRTQQEDSAVYLCASSWDRGIGEAFFGQGTRLTVV.

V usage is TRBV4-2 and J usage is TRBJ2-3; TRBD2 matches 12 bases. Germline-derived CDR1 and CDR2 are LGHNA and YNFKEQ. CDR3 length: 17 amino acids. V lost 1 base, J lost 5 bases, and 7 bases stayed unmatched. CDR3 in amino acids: CASSQGLAGAYGDTQYF. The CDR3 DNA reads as TGTGCCAGCAGCCAAGGACTAGCGGGAGCGTATGGAGATACGCAGTATTTT.

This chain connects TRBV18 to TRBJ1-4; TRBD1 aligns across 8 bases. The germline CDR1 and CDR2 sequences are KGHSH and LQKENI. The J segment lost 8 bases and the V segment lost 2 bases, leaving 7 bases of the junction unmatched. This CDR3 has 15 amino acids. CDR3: CASSPSQGAEEKLFF. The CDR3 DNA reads TGTGCCAGCTCACCATCCCAGGGGGCTGAGGAAAAACTGTTTTTT. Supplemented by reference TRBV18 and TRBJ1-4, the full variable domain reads NAGVMQNPRHLVRRRGQEARLRCSPMKGHSHVYWYRQLPEEGLKFMVYLQKENIIDESGMPKERFSAEFPKEGPSILRIQQVVRGDSAAYFCASSPSQGAEEKLFFGSGTQLSVL.

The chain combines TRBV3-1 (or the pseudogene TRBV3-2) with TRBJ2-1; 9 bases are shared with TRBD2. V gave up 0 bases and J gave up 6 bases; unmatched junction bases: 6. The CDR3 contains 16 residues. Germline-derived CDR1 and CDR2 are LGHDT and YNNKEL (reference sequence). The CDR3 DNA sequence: TGTGCCAGCAGCCAAGATGCGGGAGGGCCGCCCAATGAGCAGTTCTTC. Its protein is CASSQDAGGPPNEQFF.

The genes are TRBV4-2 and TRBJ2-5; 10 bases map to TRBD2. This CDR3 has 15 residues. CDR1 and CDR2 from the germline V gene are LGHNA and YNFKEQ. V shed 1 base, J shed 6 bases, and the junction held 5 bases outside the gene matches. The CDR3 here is CASSQAASGRQTQYF. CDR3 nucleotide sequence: TGTGCCAGCAGCCAAGCGGCTAGCGGGAGACAGACCCAGTACTTC.

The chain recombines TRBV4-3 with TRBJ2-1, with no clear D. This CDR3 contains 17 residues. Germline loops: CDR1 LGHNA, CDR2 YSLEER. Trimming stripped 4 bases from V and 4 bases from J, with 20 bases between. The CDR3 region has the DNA TGCGCCAGCAGCCTCTTCCATGGAGCAGAAGTTTACAATGAGCAGTTCTTC. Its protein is CASSLFHGAEVYNEQFF.

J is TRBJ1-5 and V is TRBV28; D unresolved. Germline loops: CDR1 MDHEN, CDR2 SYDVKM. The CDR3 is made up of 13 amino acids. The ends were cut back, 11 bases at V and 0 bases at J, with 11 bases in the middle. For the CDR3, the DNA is TGTGCCTCCTGGGGAGATAGCAATCAGCCCCAGCATTTT. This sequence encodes CASWGDSNQPQHF.

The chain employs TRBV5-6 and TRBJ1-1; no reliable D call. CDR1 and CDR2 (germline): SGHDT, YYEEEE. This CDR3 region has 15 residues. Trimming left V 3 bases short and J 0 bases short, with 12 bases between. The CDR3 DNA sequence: TGTGCCAGCAGCTCAGAGCAGGTACTGAACACTGAAGCTTTCTTT. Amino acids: CASSSEQVLNTEAFF.